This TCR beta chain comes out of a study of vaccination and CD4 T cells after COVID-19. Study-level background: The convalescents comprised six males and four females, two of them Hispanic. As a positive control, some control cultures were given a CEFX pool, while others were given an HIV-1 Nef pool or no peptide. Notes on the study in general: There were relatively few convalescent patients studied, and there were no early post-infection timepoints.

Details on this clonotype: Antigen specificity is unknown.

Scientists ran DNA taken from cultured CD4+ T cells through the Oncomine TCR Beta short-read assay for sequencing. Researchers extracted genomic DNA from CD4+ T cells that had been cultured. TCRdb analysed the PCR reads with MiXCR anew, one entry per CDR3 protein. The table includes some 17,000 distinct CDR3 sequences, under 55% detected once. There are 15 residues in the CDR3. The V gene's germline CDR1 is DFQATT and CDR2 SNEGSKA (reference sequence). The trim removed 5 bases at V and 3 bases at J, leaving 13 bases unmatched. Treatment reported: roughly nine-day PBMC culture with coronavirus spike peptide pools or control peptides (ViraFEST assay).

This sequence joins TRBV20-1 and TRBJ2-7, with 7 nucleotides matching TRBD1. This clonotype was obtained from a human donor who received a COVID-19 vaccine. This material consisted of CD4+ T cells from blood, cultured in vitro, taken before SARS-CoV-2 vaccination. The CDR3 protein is CSAGNRGLGIYEQYF. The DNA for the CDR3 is TGCAGTGCTGGTAACAGGGGTTTGGGAATCTACGAGCAGTACTTC.